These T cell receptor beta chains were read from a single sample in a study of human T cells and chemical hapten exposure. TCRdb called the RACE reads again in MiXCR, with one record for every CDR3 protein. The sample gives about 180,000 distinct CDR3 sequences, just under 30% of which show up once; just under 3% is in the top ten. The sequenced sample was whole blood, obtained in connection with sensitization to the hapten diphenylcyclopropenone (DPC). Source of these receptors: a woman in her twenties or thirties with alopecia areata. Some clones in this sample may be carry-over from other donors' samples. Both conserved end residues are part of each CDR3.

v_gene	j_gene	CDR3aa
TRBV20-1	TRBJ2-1	CSARGPGGRVYNEQFF
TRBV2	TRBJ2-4	CASKRQGENIQYF
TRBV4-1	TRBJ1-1	CASSQEIRRNTEAFF
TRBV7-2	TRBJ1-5	CASSFGRGGNQPQHF
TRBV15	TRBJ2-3	CATRTSGITDTQYF
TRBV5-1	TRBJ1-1	CASSLAGRVSNTEAFF
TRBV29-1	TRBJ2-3	CSAHREGTDTQYF
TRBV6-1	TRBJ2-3	CASARGTSGWADTQYF
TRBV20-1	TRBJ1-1	CSAGGLEAFF
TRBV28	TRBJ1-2	CASSTQGGIDYTF
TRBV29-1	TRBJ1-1	CSVEGGGKRATEAFF
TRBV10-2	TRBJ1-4	CASSEPSRGREKLFF
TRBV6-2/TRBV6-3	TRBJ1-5	CASSDRANQPQHF
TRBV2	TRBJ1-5	CATRKGQGLQPQHF
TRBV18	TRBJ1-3	CASSPMDVASGNTIYF
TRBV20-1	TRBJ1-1	CSATRGDTEAFF
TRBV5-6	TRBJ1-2	CASSLQGPGYTF
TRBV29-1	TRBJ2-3	CSVLKVLGADTQYF
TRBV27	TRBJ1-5	CASSGTGSTQPQHF
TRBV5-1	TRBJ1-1	CASSWGVLNTEAFF
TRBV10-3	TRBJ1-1	CAISEFSTGQELRGF
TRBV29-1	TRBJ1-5	CSVEQGLNQPQHF
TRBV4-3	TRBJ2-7	CASSQDTADASYEQYF
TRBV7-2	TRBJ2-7	CASSPDRATYEQYF
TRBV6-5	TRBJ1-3	CASRRGQGKNTIYF
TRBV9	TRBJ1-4	CASSRGSSANEKLFF
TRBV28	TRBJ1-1	CASSWGAVNTEAFF
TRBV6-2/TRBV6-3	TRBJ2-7	CASRQDSRGSYEQYF
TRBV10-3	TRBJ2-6	CAISGGQTGANVLTF
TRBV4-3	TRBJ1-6	CASSQVRDPGYSPLHF
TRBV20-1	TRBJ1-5	CSATRGDNQPQHF
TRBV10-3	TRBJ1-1	CAIRRDSEFNTEAFF
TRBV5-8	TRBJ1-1	CASIPTVNTEAFF
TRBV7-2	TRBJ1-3	CASSFVPYSGNTIYF
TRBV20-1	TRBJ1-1	CSASKNSGLAFF
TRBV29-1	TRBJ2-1	CSVDETTKQFF
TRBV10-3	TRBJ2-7	CATQPGRVNEQYF
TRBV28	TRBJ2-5	CASSFVGRKTQYF
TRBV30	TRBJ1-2	CAWSVKDGSFLRYGYTF
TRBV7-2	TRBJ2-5	CASSFQGEETQYF
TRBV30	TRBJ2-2	CAWSGWTNTTGELFF
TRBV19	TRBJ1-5	CASSKRTGSTNQPQHF
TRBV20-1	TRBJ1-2	CSARGTGTGDRGYTF
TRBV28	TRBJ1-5	CASSSTGQGAVGQPQHF
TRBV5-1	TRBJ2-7	CASSLVEGPYEQYF
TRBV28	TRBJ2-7	CASSTRTTGAPYEQYF
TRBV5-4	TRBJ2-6	CASSYAGGTKSGANVLTF
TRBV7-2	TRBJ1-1	CASSARSVTREAFF
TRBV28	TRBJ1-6	CASTLRTGTGSPLHF
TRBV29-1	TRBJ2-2	CSVRRDGTGELFF
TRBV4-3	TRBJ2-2	CASSQDNPSNRVDAGELFF
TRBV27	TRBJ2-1	CASSLSRAGATSYNEQFF
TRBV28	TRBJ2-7	CASTEEAGPFYEQYF
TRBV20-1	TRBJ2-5	CSARNQYF
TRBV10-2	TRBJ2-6	CASSGTESGANVLTF
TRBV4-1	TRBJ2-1	CASSQVAGTGYEQFF
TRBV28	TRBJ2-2	CASSLGGPGTGELFF
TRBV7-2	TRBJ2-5	CVSSSGQGRQETQYF
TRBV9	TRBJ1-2	CASSVAGQNYGYTF
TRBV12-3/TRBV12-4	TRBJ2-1	CASTPGWRNEQFF